Listed here are 22 T cell receptor beta chains from one sample, sequenced in a study of Graves' ophthalmopathy and Graves' hyperthyroidism. RNA transcripts yielded amplified TCR beta CDR3 regions. RT-PCR was first run with HTBI primers, then multiplex PCR in a second round. TCRdb re-derived calls from the multiplex PCR reads in MiXCR, one entry per CDR3 protein. The table has about 700,000 distinct CDR3 sequences, about two fifths seen once. Material for sequencing was peripheral blood. These receptors came from an adult man with Graves' ophthalmopathy.

This clonotype was recorded once. The chain combines TRBV2 with TRBJ1-4; possible D gene TRBD1, 5 bases. The CDR3 contains 15 residues. Germline loops: CDR1 SNHLY, CDR2 FYNNEI. The V and J ends lost 6 bases and 4 bases respectively, with 15 bases between them. The CDR3 spells CASSPENRINEKLFF. The CDR3 region has the DNA TGTGCCAGCAGCCCGGAGAACAGGATTAATGAAAAACTGTTTTTT.

Only a few counts were recorded for this clonotype. V and J are TRBV4-1 and TRBJ1-1, with 9 bases lining up with TRBD1. The germline gives CDR1 MGHRA, CDR2 YSYEKL. The CDR3 consists of 13 residues. Losses at the gene ends were 5 bases for V and 8 bases for J; bases not matched to a gene: 6. The CDR3 DNA reads TGCGCCAGCAGCATCGACAGGGGGAAGGAAGCTTTCTTT. Translation gives CASSIDRGKEAFF.

This clonotype appeared many times. No DNA is shown, since the ends of the CDR3 on it are uncertain; the CDR3 is the one TCRdb lists. The rearrangement links TRBV29-1 to TRBJ1-3. The CDR3 is 15 residues long, counting both termini. The germline CDR1 and CDR2 sequences are SQVTM and ANQGSEA. This CDR3 is CSVELFGPDGNTIYF.

The chain uses TRBV5-4 and TRBJ2-5; 8 bases are a match to TRBD1. The V and J ends lost 4 bases and 5 bases, in that order; junction bases with no gene match: 7. CDR1 is SGHNT, CDR2 YYREEE, per germline (reference sequence). CDR3 length: 14 residues. The DNA for the CDR3 is TGTGCCAGCAGCGGACAGGGACAGGAGGAGACCCAGTACTTC. Translating gives CASSGQGQEETQYF.

The sample holds many counts of this clonotype. This chain links TRBV20-1 with TRBJ2-7; TRBD1 agrees at 8 bases. The CDR3 runs to 13 residues. The germline V gene encodes CDR1 DFQATT and CDR2 SNEGSKA (reference sequence). The ends lost 3 bases at V and 4 bases at J; junction bases unmatched: 5. The CDR3 nucleotides read TGCAGTGCTAGGACAGGGGCGGGTTACGAGCAGTACTTC. This gives the protein CSARTGAGYEQYF.

This clonotype appeared a few times. This chain uses TRBV12-3 or TRBV12-4 with TRBJ2-7; 10 positions match TRBD2. The CDR3 runs to 14 residues. V lost 3 bases and J lost 6; bases outside the gene matches: 5. CDR3 sequence: CASSFGLAGAEQYF. The CDR3 DNA reads as TGTGCCAGCAGTTTCGGGCTAGCGGGGGCCGAGCAGTACTTC.

The chain uses TRBV7-4 and TRBJ1-1; 10 bases are a match to TRBD1. V gave up 3 bases and J gave up 6 bases; unmatched junction bases: 10. CDR3 length: 16 amino acids. Per germline, CDR1 SGHVT and CDR2 SQSDAQ. DNA for the CDR3: TGTGCCAGCAGCTTTTGGCCAAGGACAGGGGGTGCTGAAGCTTTCTTT. It encodes CASSFWPRTGGAEAFF.

This clonotype was counted many times. V usage is TRBV6-6 and J usage is TRBJ1-1, with TRBD1 matching 9 bases. V was pared by 5 bases and J by 3 bases, with 7 bases of the junction left unmatched. This CDR3 spans 15 amino acids. Germline CDR1 is MNHNY and CDR2 is SVGAGI (reference sequence). The CDR3 nucleotides read TGTGCCAGCAGTAAAATGACAGGGGGATACACTGAAGCTTTCTTT. This encodes CASSKMTGGYTEAFF.

This clonotype was seen only once. This chain links TRBV4-3 with TRBJ1-3, with 7 bases fitting TRBD1. Germline trimming cut 3 bases from V and 8 bases from J; bases unmatched to any gene: 13. Germline CDR1 LGHNA, CDR2 YSLEER. CDR3 size: 16 residues. The CDR3 sequence is CASSHSSDRVGDTIYF. The CDR3 nucleotides are TGCGCCAGCAGCCACTCCTCAGACAGGGTCGGGGACACCATATATTTT.

This clonotype was found many times. This chain connects TRBV7-8 to TRBJ2-5; 7 bases line up with TRBD1. CDR1 is SGHVS and CDR2 is FQNEAQ in the germline V gene. The V gene end was trimmed by 5 bases and the J gene end by 2 bases; junction bases not matched to a gene: 8. The CDR3 covers 15 residues. CDR3 DNA: TGTGCCAGCAGCCCCACTCGACAGGGACAAGAGACCCAGTACTTC. Translated, it gives CASSPTRQGQETQYF.

CDR3 nucleotide sequence: TGCAGTGTGCCAGAGGTGAACACTGAAGCTTTCTTT. Amino acid sequence: CSVPEVNTEAFF. The chain links TRBV20-1 to TRBJ1-1; D remains ambiguous. The CDR3 is 12 residues long. Germline V CDR1 and CDR2: DFQATT, SNEGSKA (reference sequence). The V end lost 7 bases, the J end lost 0 bases, and 9 bases lay between the germline ends.

The V gene is TRBV9, the J gene TRBJ2-2; D possibly uses TRBD1 or TRBD2 (5 bases each). V gave up 1 base and J gave up 5 bases, with 12 bases separating them. Looked up from germline, CDR1 is SGDLS and CDR2 is YYNGEE. This CDR3 has 15 residues. CDR3 sequence (DNA): TGTGCCAGCAGCGTATTAACCGAGGGGACCGGGGAGCTGTTTTTT. It encodes CASSVLTEGTGELFF. The variable domain in full, with the rest retrieved from reference TRBV9 and TRBJ2-2, is DSGVTQTPKHLITATGQRVTLRCSPRSGDLSVYWYQQSLDQGLQFLIQYYNGEERAKGNILERFSAQQFPDLHSELNLSSLELGDSALYFCASSVLTEGTGELFFGEGSRLTVL.

Only a few counts were recorded for this clonotype. The chain recombines TRBV29-1 with TRBJ2-3, with D unresolved. The CDR3 is 10 residues long. In germline, CDR1 is SQVTM, CDR2 ANQGSEA. Between the trimmed V and J ends, which lost 8 bases and 6 bases, there was a span of 9 bases. The CDR3 is CSLRGDTQYF. Written as DNA, the CDR3 is TGCAGCCTCCGCGGTGATACGCAGTATTTT.

The rearrangement links TRBV15 to TRBJ2-2, with D possibly TRBD1 on 6 matching bases. Trimming removed 1 base at V and 4 bases at J, with 7 bases between. The CDR3 spans 14 residues. Per germline, CDR1 LNHNV and CDR2 YYDKDF (reference sequence). The CDR3 protein is CATSRVGATGELFF. CDR3 DNA: TGTGCCACCAGCAGAGTGGGGGCCACCGGGGAGCTGTTTTTT.

This chain uses TRBV7-3 with TRBJ1-1, with 8 bases lining up with TRBD1. This CDR3 region has 16 residues. V shed 5 bases and J 7 bases; nucleotides not matched to a gene: 15. Per the germline V gene, CDR1 is SGHTA and CDR2 is FQGTGA. The CDR3: CASSPPTRQGANEAFF. The CDR3 DNA sequence: TGTGCCAGCAGCCCACCTACTCGGCAGGGGGCGAATGAAGCTTTCTTT.

This clonotype occurred many times. The J gene is TRBJ1-5, the V gene TRBV13; a weak D match, TRBD1 (6 bases). Germline CDR1 reads PRHDT; CDR2 reads FYEKMQ (reference sequence). Trimming removed 5 bases from V and 6 bases from J, with 17 bases in between. The CDR3 contains 15 residues. The CDR3 here is CASSLGARGGQPQHF. CDR3 DNA sequence: TGTGCCAGCAGCCTGGGGGCCAGGGGAGGTCAGCCCCAGCATTTT. Combining the CDR3 with reference TRBV13 and TRBJ1-5 gives the whole variable domain AAGVIQSPRHLIKEKRETATLKCYPIPRHDTVYWYQQGPGQDPQFLISFYEKMQSDKGSIPDRFSAQQFSDYHSELNMSSLELGDSALYFCASSLGARGGQPQHFGDGTRLSIL.

The DNA for the CDR3 is TGCGCCAGCAGCTTTGGCGCCCAGGGAGTTTCCTACGAGCAGTACTTC. Translating gives CASSFGAQGVSYEQYF. The chain couples TRBV5-1 to TRBJ2-7; the D gene could be TRBD1 or TRBD2 (5 bases each). There are 16 residues in the CDR3. Germline CDR1 reads SGHRS; CDR2 reads YFSETQ. The V gene lost 2 bases and the J gene lost 1 base, with 16 bases spanning the gap.

Ten or more counts support this clonotype. This chain joins TRBV7-7 and TRBJ1-5; 9 nucleotides align to TRBD1. Germline V gene lookup returns CDR1 SSHAT and CDR2 FNYEAQ (reference sequence). The CDR3 sequence is 15 residues long. With 1 base clipped from V and 7 bases from J, the junction kept 5 bases outside the gene matches. The CDR3 nucleotides read TGTGCCAGCAGCTTAGGGGACAGGGCGGCACAGCCCCAGCATTTT. Encoded protein: CASSLGDRAAQPQHF. The full variable domain, rest sourced from reference TRBV7-7 and TRBJ1-5, is GAGVSQSPRYKVTKRGQDVTLRCDPISSHATLYWYQQALGQGPEFLTYFNYEAQPDKSGLPSDRFSAERPEGSISTLTIQRTEQRDSAMYRCASSLGDRAAQPQHFGDGTRLSIL.

The chain joins TRBV7-3 to TRBJ1-2, with D possibly being TRBD1 (5 bases). Looked up from germline, CDR1 is SGHTA and CDR2 is FQGTGA. The germline V and J ends were trimmed by 1 base and 8 bases, with 17 bases remaining between them. This CDR3 is 15 amino acids long. The CDR3 nucleotides read TGTGCCAGCAGCTTAAGGGCAGGGTGGAATTACGGCTACACCTTC. This codes for CASSLRAGWNYGYTF.

This clonotype was observed a few times. The J gene is TRBJ2-6, the V gene TRBV9, with D possibly matching TRBD2 (6 bases). The germline CDR1 and CDR2 sequences are SGDLS and YYNGEE. The CDR3 has 16 amino acids. The V and J ends lost 4 bases and 1 base respectively, with 12 bases between them. CDR3 residues: CASSPGSLSGANVLTF. CDR3 coding DNA: TGTGCCAGCAGCCCCGGGAGTCTTTCTGGGGCCAACGTCCTGACTTTC.

A word on this clonotype: The junction and the germline gene differ at one end; a read error may be behind it. This chain connects TRBV10-3 to TRBJ2-5; tentative D call: TRBD2 (7 bases). CDR1 is ENHRY, CDR2 SYGVKD, per germline. The CDR3 has 14 amino acids. The DNA of the CDR3 is TGTGCCAGCAGTTTCGGCGCGGGGGCAGAGACCCAGTACTTC. Protein sequence: CASSFGAGAETQYF.

The genes are TRBV6-5 and TRBJ2-5, with 10 bases matching TRBD2. The V and J ends lost 6 bases and 1 base, in that order; junction bases with no gene match: 5. Per the germline V gene, CDR1 is MNHEY and CDR2 is SVGAGI. The CDR3 loop spans 15 amino acids. The CDR3, as DNA: TGTGCCAGCAGAACTAGCGGGGTCTTCCAAGAGACCCAGTACTTC. Translating gives CASRTSGVFQETQYF.